Described below is a single T cell receptor (beta chain) sequence and its context. This entry belongs to a study of OX40 agonist ivuxolimab in advanced cancers. Study in general: Past anti-PD-1, anti-PD-L1 or anti-CTLA-4 therapy was accepted, and roughly 40% had received some.

The CDR3 is made up of 14 amino acids. The germline V gene encodes CDR1 SEHNR and CDR2 FQNEAQ (reference sequence). The V gene lost 4 bases and the J gene lost 0 bases, with 7 bases spanning the gap. TCRdb's copy holds only in-frame clones and misses some; the assay was immunoSEQ multiplex PCR. The sample contains tens of thousands of clones, over 75% of which appear only once. People who had autoimmune disease history or systemic immunosuppression were excluded. This receptor was taken from an adult with an advanced solid tumor such as melanoma, head and neck, liver or kidney cancer. The chain links TRBV7-9 to TRBJ2-1; unclear D gene. Sequences were derived from CD4+ or CD8+ T cells sorted from blood, sampled in a trial of the OX40 agonist ivuxolimab. In nucleotides, the CDR3 is TGTGCCAGCAGCTCGGCAGCCTCCTACAATGAGCAGTTCTTC. It specifies CASSSAASYNEQFF.